One sample yielded the 9 T cell receptor beta chains listed below, sequenced in a study of T cell responses to AZD1222 COVID-19 vaccine (dated by TCRdb to the early 2020s). The time point label, as the study defines it: baseline before first vaccination. The library came from the immunoSEQ multiplex PCR assay. TCRdb retrieved this table from immuneACCESS and kept in-frame rearrangements only. Not all clones are present; in checked studies, unresolved V genes account for under half, and no reason is known for the remainder. The sample table records 80,000 to 95,000 clones; around 90% of these occur just once. The ten top clones hold roughly 5.4% of the sample. The sequencing here drew on peripheral blood, taken on day 0 of AZD1222 vaccination. All receptors derive from an adult in good health.

This clone has a single count. This chain links TRBV19 with TRBJ2-1; TRBD2 matches 14 bases. From germline, CDR1 is LNHDA and CDR2 SQIVND (reference sequence). V was pared by 6 bases and J by 10 bases, with 8 bases of the junction left unmatched. This CDR3 spans 15 amino acids. The CDR3 reads CASSPRRLAGGEQFF. The CDR3 nucleotides are TGTGCCAGTAGCCCGAGAAGACTAGCGGGGGGGGAGCAGTTCTTC.

The sample holds one count of this clone. The V and J genes are TRBV6-4 and TRBJ2-3, with 8 bases aligning to TRBD2. V was clipped by 5 bases and J by 1 base; unmatched bases: 5. The CDR3 extends over 15 amino acids. Germline-derived CDR1 and CDR2 are MRHNA and SNTAGT. The CDR3 DNA reads TGTGCCAGCAGTCGTAGCGGGACTGGCACAGATACGCAGTATTTT. Translation gives CASSRSGTGTDTQYF.

CDR3 sequence: CAIPSRTTITGELFF. The CDR3 DNA is TGTGCCATTCCGAGCAGGACTACCATCACCGGGGAGCTGTTTTTT. The chain employs TRBV10-3 and TRBJ2-2; maybe TRBD2 (6 bases). The CDR3 contains 15 residues. Trimming removed 9 bases from V and 4 bases from J, with 18 bases in between. Germline CDR1 and CDR2: ENHRY and SYGVKD.

This clone was seen once. A read error may account for a junction end that differs from germline. The chain joins TRBV7-7 to TRBJ2-7, with D unclear. Germline V gives CDR1 SSHAT, CDR2 FNYEAQ (reference sequence). This CDR3 is built from 13 residues. The DNA of the CDR3 is TGTGCTAGCAGCCCTCCGGGCTCCTACGAGCAGTACTTC. Translation: CASSPPGSYEQYF.

The chain links TRBV10-2 to TRBJ1-5; D not certain. CDR3 length: 12 residues. CDR1 and CDR2 from the germline V gene are WSHSY and SAAADI. V gave up 2 bases and J gave up 6 bases, with 5 bases separating them. DNA for the CDR3: TGCGCCAGCAGTGAGGCAAGTCAGCCCCAGCATTTT. It encodes CASSEASQPQHF.

V usage is TRBV5-1 and J usage is TRBJ2-7; possible D gene TRBD2, 5 bases. Trimming pared 4 bases from V and 3 bases from J, leaving 14 bases between. CDR1 is SGHRS, CDR2 YFSETQ, per germline. The CDR3 has 14 residues. Here the CDR3 DNA reads TGCGCCAGCAGCCCACCGGGAATTTACTACGAGCAGTACTTC. Translating it yields CASSPPGIYYEQYF.

J is TRBJ2-7 and V is TRBV3-1 (or the pseudogene TRBV3-2); unclear D gene. V lost 3 bases, J lost 1 base, and 10 bases lay in between. Looked up from germline, CDR1 is LGHDT and CDR2 is YNNKEL (reference sequence). The CDR3 is 14 amino acids. The CDR3 protein is CASSHRAPSYEQYF. For the CDR3, the DNA is TGTGCCAGCAGCCACCGGGCCCCTTCCTACGAGCAGTACTTC.

The chain is built from TRBV18 and TRBJ1-5; 11 positions match TRBD1. The V and J ends lost 3 bases and 6 bases, in that order; junction bases with no gene match: 1. CDR1 is KGHSH and CDR2 is LQKENI in the germline V gene. The CDR3 sequence is 14 residues long. The CDR3 region is CASSPDRGLQPQHF. The DNA of the CDR3 is TGTGCCAGCTCACCGGACAGGGGGCTTCAGCCCCAGCATTTT.

V usage is TRBV7-9 and J usage is TRBJ2-1; 10 bases agree with TRBD2. In germline, CDR1 is SEHNR, CDR2 FQNEAQ (reference sequence). The CDR3 loop spans 16 amino acids. Trimming cost V 5 bases and J 5 bases; bases outside gene matches: 9. CDR3 protein: CASSLALAGTHNEQFF. The CDR3 region has the DNA TGTGCCAGCAGCCTCGCACTAGCGGGGACTCACAATGAGCAGTTCTTC.